Following are 27 T cell receptor beta chains from one sample sequenced in a study of blood T cell repertoires in COVID-19. Profiled with immunoSEQ multiplex PCR; TCRdb holds only in-frame clones, not every one. There are 120,000 or so clones in the sample; about 89% occur only once, and approximately 3.3% lies in the top ten. Sequencing was performed on peripheral blood. These receptors were taken from a woman aged 55-69 years with acute or convalescent COVID-19.

This CDR3 reads CASSEAGSLDEQFF. Written as DNA, the CDR3 is TGTGCCAGCAGTGAAGCGGGCAGTTTAGATGAGCAGTTCTTC. The chain carries TRBV25-1 and TRBJ2-1, with D perhaps TRBD2 (5 bases). The V end lost 2 bases, the J end lost 8 bases, and 13 bases lay between the germline ends. Per the germline V gene, CDR1 is MGHDK and CDR2 is SYGVNS. This CDR3 is built from 14 residues.

The chain couples TRBV5-6 to TRBJ1-2, with D possibly TRBD1 on 6 matching bases. Germline V gene lookup returns CDR1 SGHDT and CDR2 YYEEEE. V was clipped by 6 bases and J by 7 bases, with 19 bases between them. The CDR3 consists of 14 residues. CDR3 DNA: TGTGCCAGCACCGTGGTGAGGGGGACGGGTGGCTACACCTTC. It yields the protein CASTVVRGTGGYTF.

The chain combines TRBV28 with TRBJ1-3; D remains unclear. The CDR3 consists of 14 residues. CDR1 MDHEN and CDR2 SYDVKM come from the germline V gene. V dropped 10 bases and J dropped 0 bases, with 13 bases sitting between them. The CDR3 DNA reads TGTGCCACGACTGGCCGCAGCTCTGGAAACACCATATATTTT. This sequence encodes CATTGRSSGNTIYF.

The V and J genes are TRBV5-6 and TRBJ2-4, with D unresolved. Per the germline V gene, CDR1 is SGHDT and CDR2 is YYEEEE. Trimming took off 0 bases at V and 0 bases at J, with 4 bases between the two ends. CDR3 length equals 14 residues. CDR3 sequence (DNA): TGTGCCAGCAGCTTGGAACTAGCCAAAAACATTCAGTACTTC. Translation gives CASSLELAKNIQYF.

V gene TRBV5-1 combines with J gene TRBJ2-2; D gene unclear. Germline V gene data show CDR1 as SGHRS and CDR2 as YFSETQ. This CDR3 has 15 amino acids. The ends were cut back, 0 bases at V and 1 base at J, with 7 bases in the middle. CDR3 coding DNA: TGCGCCAGCAGCTTGGTGACTGGGAACACCGGGGAGCTGTTTTTT. Translation gives CASSLVTGNTGELFF.

This rearrangement joins TRBV28 to TRBJ2-1; TRBD2 matches 7 bases. The trim removed 5 bases at V and 0 bases at J, leaving 7 bases unmatched. Germline V lookup: CDR1 MDHEN, CDR2 SYDVKM. The CDR3 has 16 amino acids. CDR3 amino acids: CASSTTLASSYNEQFF. CDR3 DNA: TGTGCCAGCAGTACCACACTAGCGAGCTCCTACAATGAGCAGTTCTTC.

The chain combines TRBV18 with TRBJ1-3, with 8 bases lining up with TRBD1. V dropped 3 bases and J dropped 3; count of bases not matched to a gene: 10. CDR1 is KGHSH and CDR2 is LQKENI in the germline V gene. This CDR3 has 17 amino acids. The CDR3 region has the DNA TGTGCCAGCTCACCTGAGGGCCAGGGGGCATTTGGAAACACCATATATTTT. Translated: CASSPEGQGAFGNTIYF.

CDR3 loop: CASGLGGNTEAFF. The CDR3 nucleotides are TGTGCTAGTGGTTTGGGAGGGAACACTGAAGCTTTCTTT. The chain joins TRBV12-5 to TRBJ1-1; no firm D call. The V and J ends lost 1 base and 1 base respectively, with 4 bases between them. Germline V gene sequence: CDR1 LGHNT, CDR2 FRNRAP. The CDR3 length is 13 residues.

The chain links TRBV7-9 to TRBJ2-1; TRBD2 agrees at 9 bases. CDR1 is SEHNR, CDR2 FQNEAQ, per germline (reference sequence). This CDR3 comprises 18 residues. V lost 0 bases to trimming and J lost 0 bases; unmatched junction nucleotides: 6. CDR3 protein: CASSLAGLAGSSYNEQFF. In DNA form, the CDR3 reads TGTGCCAGCAGCTTAGCGGGGCTAGCGGGATCCTCCTACAATGAGCAGTTCTTC.

In DNA, the CDR3 is TGTGCCAGCAGCCTCGGGGTTACCACCCCCTATGGCTACACCTTC. It specifies CASSLGVTTPYGYTF. The chain joins TRBV7-8 to TRBJ1-2; D unclear. This CDR3 spans 15 amino acids. CDR1 and CDR2 (germline): SGHVS, FQNEAQ. Trimming cost V 5 bases and J 4 bases, with 17 bases left between them.

This clone was seen once. The J gene is TRBJ2-1, the V gene TRBV3-1 (or the pseudogene TRBV3-2); 10 bases are a match to TRBD2. V gave up 0 bases and J gave up 10 bases; unmatched junction bases: 9. Per the germline V gene, CDR1 is LGHDT and CDR2 is YNNKEL (reference sequence). This CDR3 has 16 amino acids. The CDR3 region is CASSQDGASGRREQFF. The CDR3 DNA reads TGTGCCAGCAGCCAAGATGGGGCTAGCGGGAGAAGAGAGCAGTTCTTC.

V gene TRBV9 combines with J gene TRBJ1-6, with 9 positions matching TRBD1. In germline, CDR1 is SGDLS, CDR2 YYNGEE. The CDR3 runs 19 residues. V was pared by 3 bases and J by 7 bases, with 17 bases of the junction left unmatched. The CDR3 coding sequence is TGTGCCAGCAGCGGGACAGGGGAAGGTCAGGGTGATGGAAATTCACCCCTCCACTTT. Translated: CASSGTGEGQGDGNSPLHF. Full variable domain (outside the CDR3, taken from reference TRBV9 and TRBJ1-6): DSGVTQTPKHLITATGQRVTLRCSPRSGDLSVYWYQQSLDQGLQFLIQYYNGEERAKGNILERFSAQQFPDLHSELNLSSLELGDSALYFCASSGTGEGQGDGNSPLHFGNGTRLTVT.

This sequence joins TRBV29-1 and TRBJ2-3; D is undetermined. With 7 bases removed from V and 2 bases from J, the gap between germline ends came to 10 bases. Germline lookup yields CDR1 SQVTM and CDR2 ANQGSEA. The CDR3 runs to 12 residues. CDR3: CSAWSSTDTQYF. CDR3 coding DNA: TGCAGCGCCTGGAGTTCCACAGATACGCAGTATTTT.

The CDR3 reads CASSLYGGTSGRRKGETQYF. Written as DNA, the CDR3 is TGTGCCAGCAGCCTATACGGGGGGACTAGCGGGAGGAGGAAGGGAGAGACCCAGTACTTC. The chain combines TRBV3-1 (or the pseudogene TRBV3-2) with TRBJ2-5, with 15 bases matching TRBD2. Germline V gene lookup returns CDR1 LGHDT and CDR2 YNNKEL (reference sequence). This CDR3 has 20 amino acids. The V and J ends lost 4 bases and 4 bases, in that order; junction bases with no gene match: 16.

The chain links TRBV5-1 to TRBJ2-3; TRBD2 matches at 9 bases. The CDR3 has 19 residues. The J segment lost 0 bases and the V segment lost 2 bases, leaving 13 bases of the junction unmatched. CDR1 is SGHRS and CDR2 is YFSETQ in the germline V gene. CDR3 sequence: CASSLYRLAVSPSTDTQYF. The CDR3, as DNA: TGCGCCAGCAGCTTATACCGACTAGCGGTTTCTCCTAGCACAGATACGCAGTATTTT.

In its sample, this clone was seen a few times. This rearrangement joins TRBV3-1 (or the pseudogene TRBV3-2) to TRBJ1-2, with D uncertain. Germline CDR1 is LGHDT and CDR2 is YNNKEL (reference sequence). V was trimmed by 1 base and J by 0 bases, leaving 9 bases between them. The CDR3 contains 15 residues. The CDR3, as DNA: TGTGCCAGCAGCCAAGCGTCAGGATCTAACTATGGCTACACCTTC. This gives the protein CASSQASGSNYGYTF.

The chain has TRBV4-1 and TRBJ1-2; 7 bases are a match to TRBD1. J lost 2 bases, V lost 2 bases, and 11 bases had no gene match. Germline assignment: CDR1 MGHRA and CDR2 YSYEKL. The CDR3 spans 17 residues. The DNA of the CDR3 is TGCGCCAGCAGCCAACCCAGGGCAGGGGGAGTAAACTATGGCTACACCTTC. Its protein product is CASSQPRAGGVNYGYTF.

This clone turned up a few times. The genes are TRBV5-5 and TRBJ2-7; D not resolved. This CDR3 has 11 amino acids. Germline V gene lookup returns CDR1 SGHKS and CDR2 YYEKEE (reference sequence). V lost 0 bases and J lost 9, with 7 bases in between. The CDR3 DNA reads as TGTGCCAGCAGCTTGGAGTCAGGGCAGTACTTC. It yields the protein CASSLESGQYF.

This sequence joins TRBV6-5 and TRBJ2-1; weak D call: TRBD2 (6 bases). Germline assignment: CDR1 MNHEY and CDR2 SVGAGI. V lost 6 bases and J 3 bases, leaving 15 bases between the germline ends. The CDR3 is made up of 15 amino acids. The CDR3 DNA reads TGTGCCAGCAGGGACTATGACGGGGACTACAATGAGCAGTTCTTC. The encoded protein is CASRDYDGDYNEQFF.

This clone was counted once. The chain joins TRBV20-1 to TRBJ2-5; D not resolved. Germline-derived CDR1 and CDR2 are DFQATT and SNEGSKA (reference sequence). V dropped 6 bases and J dropped 5 bases, with 4 bases sitting between them. The CDR3 loop spans 9 amino acids. CDR3 region: CSAHETQYF. CDR3 sequence (DNA): TGCAGTGCCCATGAGACCCAGTACTTC.

This clone was seen a few times. The chain has TRBV19 and TRBJ1-2; D possibly corresponds to TRBD1 (5 bases). This CDR3 comprises 15 residues. V was shortened by 1 base and J by 7 bases, with 16 bases between the two germline ends. The V gene's germline CDR1 is LNHDA and CDR2 SQIVND (reference sequence). The CDR3 sequence is CASSIGGGRRGGYTF. The DNA for the CDR3 is TGTGCCAGTAGTATAGGCGGTGGGCGGAGGGGTGGCTACACCTTC.

This chain connects TRBV5-1 to TRBJ1-2, with 11 positions matching TRBD1. This CDR3 contains 15 residues. Germline V gene sequence: CDR1 SGHRS, CDR2 YFSETQ. V was clipped by 3 bases and J by 4 bases; unmatched bases: 5. The DNA of the CDR3 is TGCGCCAGCAGCTCCGGGACAGGGGGAGTCTATGGCTACACCTTC. This sequence encodes CASSSGTGGVYGYTF.

A few counts support this clone. The chain links TRBV6-1 to TRBJ2-1; a weak D match, TRBD2 (7 bases). The CDR3 contains 14 residues. V was cut by 2 bases and J by 8 bases, with 13 bases left in between. Germline V gives CDR1 MNHNS, CDR2 SASEGT. CDR3 DNA sequence: TGTGCCAGCAGTGAACTCTGGGAGGGGGATGAGCAGTTCTTC. The encoded protein is CASSELWEGDEQFF.

The genes are TRBV10-3 and TRBJ1-1, with TRBD1 matching 7 bases. The J segment lost 1 base and the V segment lost 6 bases, leaving 8 bases of the junction unmatched. CDR1 is ENHRY and CDR2 is SYGVKD in the germline V gene. The CDR3 sequence is 15 residues long. CDR3 in amino acids: CAISGSTGANTEAFF. The CDR3 region has the DNA TGTGCCATCAGCGGTTCCACAGGGGCGAACACTGAAGCTTTCTTT.

The rearrangement joins TRBV4-1 to TRBJ2-7; TRBD2 matches at 13 bases. Germline lookup yields CDR1 MGHRA and CDR2 YSYEKL. The CDR3 is 20 residues long. The V gene end was trimmed by 2 bases and the J gene end by 2 bases; junction bases not matched to a gene: 15. The CDR3, as DNA: TGCGCCAGCAGCCAACAGGTGCAGACTAGCGGGAGGTCCTTTCCCTACGAGCAGTACTTC. Amino acid sequence: CASSQQVQTSGRSFPYEQYF.

The chain employs TRBV6-5 and TRBJ1-1; 7 bases are shared with TRBD1. V was clipped by 10 bases and J by 5 bases; unmatched bases: 10. From germline, CDR1 is MNHEY and CDR2 SVGAGI. The CDR3 spans 13 residues. The CDR3 bases are TGTGCCACCATACAGGGGTGGGGAACTGAAGCTTTCTTT. Translation: CATIQGWGTEAFF.

The gene calls are TRBV19 and TRBJ2-7; 10 bases line up with TRBD1. Germline V gene lookup returns CDR1 LNHDA and CDR2 SQIVND (reference sequence). There are 14 residues in the CDR3. V was pared by 3 bases and J by 3 bases, with 2 bases of the junction left unmatched. The CDR3 DNA sequence: TGTGCCAGTAGTATCGGGACAGGGGACTACGAGCAGTACGTC. Residues: CASSIGTGDYEQYV.